This TCR beta chain was sequenced during a study of blood T cell repertoires in COVID-19. This clone was picked up one time. TCRdb's copy holds only in-frame clones and misses some; the assay was immunoSEQ multiplex PCR. The data show about 120,000 clones, around 77% seen once. Sequenced material: peripheral blood. This sequence originates from a man in his fifties or sixties with active or convalescent COVID-19.

This CDR3 reads CASSQELANHYEQYF. CDR3 coding DNA: TGTGCCAGCAGCCAGGAACTAGCGAATCACTACGAGCAGTACTTC. V is TRBV4-2 and J is TRBJ2-7; 7 bases line up with TRBD2. In germline, CDR1 is LGHNA, CDR2 YNFKEQ. The CDR3 loop spans 15 amino acids. V trimming: 3 bases; J trimming: 3 bases; junction bases outside the gene matches: 8.